Each of the 25 T cell receptor beta chains below was sequenced from the same sample in a study of T cell clones after liver transplantation. Repertoires were generated with immunoSEQ multiplex PCR, while TCRdb's copy carries only in-frame clones and drops some. Here the sample spans around 20,000 clones, approximately 88% being singletons. The specimen comprised CD8+ T cells from blood, sampled before liver transplant. The origin of the receptors is a human donor who received a liver transplant.

Turning to this clone: Other DNA sequences from this sample encode an identical CDR3 as well. This chain links TRBV19 with TRBJ1-1; no firm D call. Trimming took 6 bases from V and 4 from J, leaving 6 bases between them. The CDR3 totals 11 residues. The germline V gene has CDR1 LNHDA and CDR2 SQIVND (reference sequence). DNA for the CDR3: TGTGCCAGTAGCCTCGGCACTGAAGCTTTCTTT. Its protein product is CASSLGTEAFF.

The chain recombines TRBV19 with TRBJ1-1, with TRBD1 matching 8 bases. The CDR3 has 16 amino acids. V trimming: 0 bases; J trimming: 3 bases; junction bases outside the gene matches: 6. Germline CDR1 is LNHDA and CDR2 is SQIVND (reference sequence). Here the CDR3 DNA reads TGTGCCAGTAGTATAGATTGGACAGGGACCGACACTGAAGCTTTCTTT. The encoded protein is CASSIDWTGTDTEAFF.

J is TRBJ1-1 and V is TRBV5-1; D is uncertain. The CDR3 totals 14 residues. CDR1 is SGHRS, CDR2 YFSETQ, per germline. With 0 bases removed from V and 1 base from J, the gap between germline ends came to 7 bases. The CDR3 region is CASSLGTENTEAFF. The CDR3 region has the DNA TGCGCCAGCAGCTTGGGGACCGAGAACACTGAAGCTTTCTTT.

V gene TRBV11-2 combines with J gene TRBJ2-1; possibly TRBD1 or TRBD2 for D (7 bases each). From germline, CDR1 is SGHAT and CDR2 FQNNGV. The CDR3 consists of 13 residues. V shed 7 bases and J shed 9 bases, with 16 bases lying between them. The CDR3 is CASTKAGGGEQFF. CDR3 sequence (DNA): TGTGCCAGCACCAAAGCAGGGGGGGGTGAGCAGTTCTTC.

This chain uses TRBV11-2 with TRBJ2-7, with D maybe TRBD2 (5 bases). Germline lookup yields CDR1 SGHAT and CDR2 FQNNGV. The V end was cut by 1 base, the J end by 0 bases, with 10 bases between. The CDR3 contains 15 residues. Here the CDR3 reads CASSLGAGDSYEQYF. CDR3 bases: TGTGCCAGCAGCTTAGGGGCCGGGGACTCCTACGAGCAGTACTTC.

The chain is built from TRBV13 and TRBJ2-7; the D gene is possibly TRBD1 (6 bases). V was trimmed by 5 bases and J by 2 bases, leaving 16 bases between them. The CDR3 runs to 15 residues. Germline CDR1 is PRHDT and CDR2 is FYEKMQ (reference sequence). The CDR3, as DNA: TGTGCCAGCAGCCTATCGAGGACAGTGACCTACGAGCAGTACTTC. Encoded protein: CASSLSRTVTYEQYF.

The chain employs TRBV28 and TRBJ2-5; the match to TRBD2 covers 11 bases. The CDR3 is 16 residues long. CDR1 is MDHEN, CDR2 SYDVKM, per germline. J gave up 4 bases and V 4 bases, and 8 bases lay outside the gene matches. The CDR3 region is CASSSPLAGGRETQYF. DNA for the CDR3: TGTGCCAGCAGTTCTCCCCTAGCGGGAGGCAGAGAGACCCAGTACTTC.

J is TRBJ2-7 and V is TRBV7-9; D may be TRBD1 or TRBD2 (5 bases each). Germline CDR1 reads SEHNR; CDR2 reads FQNEAQ (reference sequence). The CDR3 totals 13 residues. V lost 5 bases and J lost 6, with 14 bases in between. CDR3 sequence reads: CASSHLGTVEQYF. In DNA, the CDR3 is TGTGCCAGCAGCCATCTCGGGACGGTCGAGCAGTACTTC.

This chain links TRBV19 with TRBJ2-6; no reliable D call. The germline V gene has CDR1 LNHDA and CDR2 SQIVND (reference sequence). The V end was cut by 5 bases, the J end by 5 bases, with 25 bases between. The CDR3 has 19 residues. The CDR3 loop is CASSCGSTNHKSRANVLTF. The DNA of the CDR3 is TGTGCCAGTAGTTGTGGTTCGACAAATCACAAAAGTCGGGCCAACGTCCTGACTTTC.

The chain is built from TRBV7-9 and TRBJ2-3; D not certain. The germline gives CDR1 SEHNR, CDR2 FQNEAQ (reference sequence). The CDR3 consists of 14 residues. V lost 6 bases to trimming and J lost 2 bases, with 12 bases between them. The CDR3 region has the DNA TGTGCCAGCAGTCTGGATGGAACCACAGATACGCAGTATTTT. It specifies CASSLDGTTDTQYF.

V usage is TRBV7-6 and J usage is TRBJ2-3, with 13 positions matching TRBD2. J lost 5 bases, V lost 4 bases, and 15 bases had no gene match. From germline, CDR1 is SGHVS and CDR2 FNYEAQ. The CDR3 loop spans 19 amino acids. The CDR3 DNA reads TGTGCCAGCAGCTCGGTTACCGGGACTAGCGGGACACCGTTAGATACGCAGTATTTT. Its protein is CASSSVTGTSGTPLDTQYF.

V gene TRBV27 combines with J gene TRBJ1-1; 7 bases fit TRBD1. The V and J ends lost 4 bases and 3 bases, in that order; junction bases with no gene match: 2. The germline CDR1 and CDR2 sequences are MNHEY and SMNVEV (reference sequence). The CDR3 contains 13 residues. The CDR3 loop reads CASSWDSDTEAFF. The CDR3 coding sequence is TGTGCCAGCAGTTGGGACAGTGACACTGAAGCTTTCTTT.

This rearrangement joins TRBV5-5 to TRBJ2-7; 15 bases align to TRBD2. This CDR3 has 15 amino acids. Per the germline V gene, CDR1 is SGHKS and CDR2 is YYEKEE (reference sequence). With V trimmed by 2 bases and J by 6 bases, 3 bases remained unmatched. The CDR3 sequence: CASSLGLAGGFEQYF. The CDR3, as DNA: TGTGCCAGCAGCTTAGGACTAGCGGGAGGGTTCGAGCAGTACTTC.

The chain links TRBV6-4 to TRBJ1-1, with D unresolved. CDR1 and CDR2 from the germline V gene are MRHNA and SNTAGT. The CDR3 totals 15 residues. V dropped 0 bases and J dropped 6 bases, with 14 bases sitting between them. CDR3 sequence reads: CASSDSPAGASEAFF. DNA of the CDR3: TGTGCCAGCAGTGACTCTCCGGCAGGTGCTTCTGAAGCTTTCTTT.

The CDR3 sequence: CASGFGGRTEAFF. The CDR3 nucleotides read TGTGCTAGTGGTTTCGGGGGGCGCACTGAAGCTTTCTTT. The chain combines TRBV12-5 with TRBJ1-1; tentative D call: TRBD1 (6 bases). The CDR3 is 13 residues long. The germline CDR1 and CDR2 sequences are LGHNT and FRNRAP. The V and J ends lost 3 bases and 4 bases respectively, with 9 bases between them.

The V call is TRBV7-2, the J call TRBJ2-3; TRBD2 might be the D (5 bases). Germline values: CDR1 SGHTA, CDR2 FQGNSA. The CDR3 covers 13 residues. V was clipped by 7 bases and J by 6 bases, with 14 bases between them. Here the CDR3 reads CASTPLEVDTQYF. The CDR3 DNA is TGTGCCAGCACCCCACTAGAGGTGGATACGCAGTATTTT.

The chain employs TRBV4-2 and TRBJ2-7, with 11 bases that match TRBD1. The CDR3 is 15 amino acids. Per germline, CDR1 LGHNA and CDR2 YNFKEQ. V lost 3 bases to trimming and J lost 4 bases; unmatched junction nucleotides: 5. The chain's CDR3 is CASSQRDRGSYEQYF. Written as DNA, the CDR3 is TGTGCCAGCAGCCAGAGGGACAGGGGGTCGTACGAGCAGTACTTC.

The chain is built from TRBV7-6 and TRBJ2-2; D assignment may be TRBD1 or TRBD2 (5 bases each). Germline assignment: CDR1 SGHVS and CDR2 FNYEAQ. The V end lost 6 bases, the J end lost 0 bases, and 11 bases lay between the germline ends. The CDR3 has 15 residues. CDR3 sequence: CASRAGTANTGELFF. CDR3 sequence (DNA): TGTGCCAGCAGGGCCGGGACCGCGAACACCGGGGAGCTGTTTTTT.

The chain links TRBV7-6 to TRBJ2-1; D is ambiguous. Germline V gene lookup returns CDR1 SGHVS and CDR2 FNYEAQ. V gave up 0 bases and J gave up 0 bases, with 6 bases separating them. CDR3 length: 15 amino acids. CDR3 region: CASSLAYSSYNEQFF. The DNA for the CDR3 is TGTGCCAGCAGCTTAGCCTACAGCTCCTACAATGAGCAGTTCTTC.

On this clone: Its ends do not fully match the called genes, so a read error is possible. The chain uses TRBV19 and TRBJ2-2; D perhaps matches TRBD2 (6 bases). Germline CDR1 LNHDA, CDR2 SQIVND (reference sequence). CDR3 size: 10 residues. The CDR3 is CASGMGGLFF. The CDR3 coding sequence is TGTGCCTCCGGCATGGGGGGGCTGTTTTTT.

This clone was seen just once. The chain couples TRBV5-6 to TRBJ2-5; the D call may be TRBD1 or TRBD2 (5 bases each). CDR1 is SGHDT, CDR2 YYEEEE, per germline. Deletions cut 4 bases from V and 4 bases from J, with 20 bases between. This CDR3 has 16 amino acids. CDR3 residues: CASSPGWGYGTETQYF. In DNA form, the CDR3 reads TGTGCCAGCAGCCCCGGATGGGGGTACGGTACAGAGACCCAGTACTTC.

CDR3 DNA sequence: TGCGCCAGCAGTCAGTTCCCAGGCTATGGCTACACCTTC. This sequence encodes CASSQFPGYGYTF. The chain links TRBV10-2 to TRBJ1-2; D unresolved. CDR3 length: 13 amino acids. Germline CDR1 reads WSHSY; CDR2 reads SAAADI. V lost 5 bases and J 4 bases, leaving 11 bases between the germline ends.

This chain joins TRBV10-2 and TRBJ1-5, with D perhaps matching TRBD1 (5 bases). V gave up 3 bases and J gave up 5 bases, with 8 bases separating them. Germline V gene sequence: CDR1 WSHSY, CDR2 SAAADI. CDR3 length: 13 amino acids. Here the CDR3 reads CASSDQGYQPQHF. The DNA of the CDR3 is TGCGCCAGCAGTGACCAGGGTTATCAGCCCCAGCATTTT.

This chain links TRBV5-6 with TRBJ1-2; D is uncertain. The CDR3 totals 13 residues. Trimming stripped 4 bases from V and 8 bases from J, with 15 bases between. The V gene's germline CDR1 is SGHDT and CDR2 YYEEEE. CDR3: CASSGGLVVGYTF. The DNA of the CDR3 is TGTGCCAGCAGCGGAGGGTTGGTTGTGGGCTACACCTTC.

The chain carries TRBV29-1 and TRBJ2-7, with 12 bases lining up with TRBD2. V lost 5 bases and J lost 5; bases outside the gene matches: 4. CDR3 length equals 13 residues. Germline CDR1 reads SQVTM; CDR2 reads ANQGSEA. The CDR3 DNA sequence: TGCAGCGTTAAACTAGCGGGAGGTAACGAGCAGTACTTC. The encoded protein is CSVKLAGGNEQYF.